This T cell receptor (beta chain) was sequenced during a study of naive and memory T cell subsets. The beta constant-region primer was an equimolar mix of two oligonucleotides covering TRBC1 and TRBC2. TCRdb called the UMI-ligation and nested PCR reads again in MiXCR, with one record for every CDR3 protein. The sample has 130,000 to 150,000 distinct CDR3 sequences, over 15% seen once; the top ten hold about 0.14%. Trimming took 4 bases from V and 12 from J, leaving 16 bases between them. Germline V gene lookup returns CDR1 DFQATT and CDR2 SNEGSKA (reference sequence). The CDR3 length is 12 residues. The source material was naive CD4+ T cells from blood. V usage is TRBV20-1 and J usage is TRBJ2-1; no clear D. The receptor comes from a human donor in good health. The CDR3 loop reads CSATANPELQFF. In DNA, the CDR3 is TGCAGTGCTACCGCCAATCCTGAGTTGCAGTTCTTC.